This T cell receptor (beta chain) is drawn from a study of cytomegalovirus exposure and HLA in healthy donors. Study observations and caveats: Some V segments, TRBV6-2 and TRBV6-3 among them, were indistinguishable and were therefore excluded. Presence/absence analyses supposed approximately even sequencing depth among donors.

This PCR relied on a set of 60 Vbeta primers and 13 Jbeta primers. Only in-frame clones appear in the TCRdb table, and some are missing; sequencing was by immunoSEQ multiplex PCR. The sample holds 100,000 to 150,000 clones, roughly 80% seen once. About this clone itself: Antigen: not known.

Germline CDR1 MNHEY, CDR2 SMNVEV (reference sequence). V lost 2 bases and J lost 4, with 6 bases in between. The CDR3 consists of 13 residues. Sequenced input: PBMCs. V usage is TRBV27 and J usage is TRBJ2-1; D is unclear. The receptor was isolated from a boy between 10 and 17 years old in good health and CMV-seronegative. The DNA of the CDR3 is TGTGCCAGCAGTTTACCCGGTTACAATGAGCAGTTCTTC. This sequence encodes CASSLPGYNEQFF.